Reported below is one T cell receptor beta chain. The antigen remains undetermined. Different DNA sequences within this sample yield the same CDR3. The study ran its PCR with 60 Vbeta and 13 Jbeta primers. Some clones are missing from TCRdb's copy, which holds only in-frame ones; the method was immunoSEQ multiplex PCR. The sample holds fewer than 250,000 clones, over 65% seen once. The sample belongs to a study of cytomegalovirus exposure and HLA in healthy donors. Study-level information: Genetic ancestry analysis placed over 75% of the 300 to 500 donors that were genotyped in the Caucasian-associated cluster. General study findings and limits: A missense DCLRE1C variant was associated with V- and J-gene trimming of TCR beta chains in a later analysis, and an independent cohort replicated the association.

CDR3 length equals 15 residues. V was clipped by 0 bases and J by 0 bases, with 10 bases between them. Germline loops: CDR1 SGDLS, CDR2 YYNGEE. The chain is built from TRBV9 and TRBJ2-7; tentative D call: TRBD2 (6 bases). The sequence came from a man in his late teens or twenties in good health and CMV-seronegative. The sample comprised PBMCs. Here the CDR3 reads CASSVAPGSSYEQYF. In DNA, the CDR3 is TGTGCCAGCAGCGTAGCCCCCGGGAGCTCCTACGAGCAGTACTTC.